This entry is about one T cell receptor (beta chain). The method was immunoSEQ multiplex PCR; TCRdb's version includes in-frame clones alone and lacks a portion of them. Of about 94,000 clones in the sample, 85% are singletons; the top ten hold 4.5% to 5%. Germline V gene lookup returns CDR1 GTSNPN and CDR2 SVGIG (reference sequence). The length of the CDR3 is 18 residues. V trimming: 7 bases; J trimming: 3 bases; junction bases outside the gene matches: 16. This sample is drawn from a study of T cell responses to AZD1222 COVID-19 vaccine. V usage is TRBV30 and J usage is TRBJ2-4; 12 bases are shared with TRBD2. Material: peripheral blood, obtained 28 days after the second AZD1222 dose. The source of this sequence is an adult who received the AZD1222 COVID-19 vaccine. The CDR3 loop reads CAYLGLAGGKFGKNIQYF. The DNA for the CDR3 is TGTGCCTACCTAGGGCTAGCGGGGGGGAAGTTCGGCAAAAACATTCAGTACTTC.